The rows below give T cell receptor beta chains drawn from one sample of a study of blood T cell repertoires in COVID-19. TCRdb's table, derived via immunoSEQ multiplex PCR, lists solely in-frame clones and lacks some. Of some 200,000 clones listed, under 85% were seen once; the top ten hold around 1.3%. The sequenced sample was peripheral blood. These receptors came from a woman younger than 45 with COVID-19, enrolled during active disease. The CDR3 runs from the conserved cysteine through the conserved F or W. D genes are given only for firm matches. Size tells how often a clone was seen (once, few, many) or the class of an expanded clone, and some rows leave it out.

v_gene,j_gene,d_gene,abundance,len,CDR3aa,CDR3nt
TRBV6-2/TRBV6-3,TRBJ1-2,TRBD1,.,14,CASSPTDRDYGYTF,TGTGCCAGCAGCCCTACCGACAGGGATTATGGCTACACCTTC
TRBV7-2,TRBJ2-5,.,.,13,CASSPDRLETQYF,TGTGCCAGCAGCCCTGACAGGTTAGAGACCCAGTACTTC
TRBV6-5,TRBJ2-7,.,.,15,CASSTFYRTSYEQYF,TGTGCCAGCAGTACTTTTTACCGAACCTCCTACGAGCAGTACTTC
TRBV15,TRBJ1-5,.,few,15,CATSRDTRGNQPQHF,TGTGCCACCAGCAGAGATACCCGGGGCAATCAGCCCCAGCATTTT
TRBV5-6,TRBJ2-7,TRBD1,.,13,CASSSGQGYEQYF,TGTGCCAGCAGCTCGGGACAGGGCTACGAGCAGTACTTC
TRBV20-1,TRBJ2-5,.,.,13,CSASRQGGETQYF,TGCAGTGCTAGTCGCCAGGGAGGAGAGACCCAGTACTTC
TRBV30,TRBJ2-1,TRBD1,.,14,CACLGTAMSNEQFF,TGTGCCTGTCTCGGGACAGCCATGTCCAATGAGCAGTTCTTC
TRBV5-4,TRBJ2-5,TRBD2,.,18,CASMPQKLAGGGGETQYF,TGTGCCAGCATGCCCCAGAAGCTAGCGGGAGGGGGAGGGGAGACCCAGTACTTC
TRBV9,TRBJ2-5,TRBD2,.,15,CASSGSGGHQETQYF,TGTGCCAGCAGCGGGAGCGGGGGGCATCAAGAGACCCAGTACTTC
TRBV19,TRBJ2-7,.,.,13,CASSIDPPGEQYF,TGTGCCAGTAGTATAGATCCTCCAGGCGAGCAGTACTTC
TRBV29-1,TRBJ2-2,.,once,15,CSGAGTFANTGELFF,TGCAGCGGGGCGGGGACGTTCGCGAACACCGGGGAGCTGTTTTTT
TRBV14,TRBJ1-2,.,few,13,CASSQDRDYGYTF,TGTGCCAGCAGCCAAGACAGGGACTATGGCTACACCTTC
TRBV27,TRBJ2-5,TRBD1,.,14,CASKRTGILETQYF,TGTGCCAGCAAACGGACAGGGATTCTTGAGACCCAGTACTTC
TRBV19,TRBJ1-1,.,.,14,CASSIRVVNTEAFF,TGTGCCAGTAGTATCAGGGTAGTGAACACTGAAGCTTTCTTT
TRBV24-1,TRBJ2-1,TRBD1,.,17,CATSDSLGTGGSNEQFF,TGTGCCACCAGTGATTCCCTTGGGACAGGGGGTTCTAATGAGCAGTTCTTC
TRBV5-1,TRBJ2-7,TRBD1,.,16,CASSQGQNLPTYEQYF,TGCGCCAGCAGCCAGGGACAGAACCTCCCCACTTACGAGCAGTACTTC
TRBV7-8,TRBJ2-7,.,.,14,CASSSRGPDYEQYF,TGTGCCAGCAGCTCCAGGGGCCCCGACTACGAGCAGTACTTC
TRBV7-2,TRBJ2-7,TRBD2,.,15,CASSLGLADPYEQYF,TGTGCCAGCAGCTTAGGCCTAGCGGACCCCTACGAGCAGTACTTC
TRBV3-1/TRBV3-2,TRBJ1-1,.,.,12,CASSREGAEAFF,TGTGCCAGCAGCCGGGAGGGTGCTGAAGCTTTCTTT
TRBV11-2,TRBJ2-1,TRBD2,.,17,CASSYPINGTTYNEQFF,TGTGCCAGCAGCTATCCCATAAATGGGACTACCTACAATGAGCAGTTCTTC
TRBV4-2,TRBJ2-3,TRBD2,.,17,CASSPDKLAGGTDTQYF,TGTGCCAGCAGCCCGGACAAACTAGCGGGAGGCACAGATACGCAGTATTTT
TRBV7-8,TRBJ1-4,.,.,14,CASSFLPGEEKLFF,TGTGCCAGCAGCTTCTTACCGGGAGAGGAAAAACTGTTTTTT
TRBV19,TRBJ2-5,TRBD2,.,15,CASSTGLAVVETQYF,TGTGCCAGTAGTACCGGACTAGCGGTAGTAGAGACCCAGTACTTC
TRBV14,TRBJ1-2,.,.,12,CASSQAGGGYTF,TGTGCCAGCAGCCAAGCGGGGGGTGGCTACACCTTC
TRBV5-1,TRBJ2-5,TRBD2,.,16,CASSATSGGAAETQYF,TGCGCCAGCAGCGCAACTAGCGGGGGGGCAGCAGAGACCCAGTACTTC
TRBV28,TRBJ2-1,TRBD1,.,15,CASSHMGTGANEQFF,TGTGCCAGCAGTCACATGGGGACAGGGGCCAATGAGCAGTTCTTC
TRBV30,TRBJ1-1,.,.,13,CAWSVDGDTEAFF,TGTGCCTGGAGTGTAGACGGGGACACTGAAGCTTTCTTT
TRBV5-1,TRBJ1-3,TRBD1,few,16,CASSITGQNSGNTIYF,TGCGCCAGCAGCATAACGGGACAGAACTCTGGAAACACCATATATTTT
TRBV7-8,TRBJ2-3,TRBD2,.,14,CASRLAGGTDTQYF,TGTGCCAGCAGACTAGCGGGGGGGACAGATACGCAGTATTTT
TRBV4-1,TRBJ2-7,.,.,16,CASSQDGVRGGDEQYF,TGCGCCAGCAGCCAAGATGGTGTTAGGGGGGGAGACGAGCAGTACTTC
TRBV2,TRBJ1-1,.,once,14,CASRGNGGNTEAFF,TGTGCCAGCAGGGGCAACGGAGGGAACACTGAAGCTTTCTTT
TRBV9,TRBJ2-7,.,.,15,CASSVEGSRGYEQYF,TGTGCCAGCAGCGTCGAGGGGAGCAGGGGTTACGAGCAGTACTTC
TRBV19,TRBJ1-1,.,.,17,CASSIDSITRLYTEAFF,TGTGCCAGTAGTATAGATTCCATAACGAGACTTTACACTGAAGCTTTCTTT
TRBV27,TRBJ2-7,.,.,17,CASSFLSVQTSSYEQYF,TGTGCCAGCAGTTTCTTGTCTGTACAGACGAGTTCCTACGAGCAGTACTTC
TRBV6-6,TRBJ2-7,.,.,13,CASSSLAGGEQYF,TGTGCCAGCAGTTCGCTCGCCGGGGGCGAGCAGTACTTC
TRBV5-6,TRBJ2-7,TRBD2,.,15,CASSFGSGSPLEQYF,TGTGCCAGCAGCTTTGGCAGCGGGAGTCCCCTCGAGCAGTACTTC
TRBV4-1,TRBJ1-6,.,.,15,CASSQDQGSNSPLHF,TGCGCCAGCAGCCAAGATCAGGGTTCGAATTCACCCCTCCACTTT
TRBV28,TRBJ2-5,.,.,12,CASTEGEETQYF,TGTGCCAGCACGGAGGGAGAAGAGACCCAGTACTTC
TRBV30,TRBJ1-5,.,.,13,CAWSDGSNQPQHF,TGTGCCTGGAGTGACGGGAGCAATCAGCCCCAGCATTTT
TRBV28,TRBJ2-7,TRBD2,.,17,CASSFGTSGGMYYEQYF,TGTGCCAGCAGTTTTGGGACTAGCGGGGGGATGTACTACGAGCAGTACTTC
TRBV18,TRBJ2-1,TRBD1,.,15,CASSSTGGSYNEQFF,TGTGCCAGCTCATCCACAGGGGGCTCCTACAATGAGCAGTTCTTC
TRBV2,TRBJ2-7,.,.,15,CASSERLTAGGLRDF,TGTGCCAGCAGTGAACGGTTGACAGCCGGGGGTTTGAGGGACTTC
TRBV6-1,TRBJ1-4,.,.,16,CASSEAGVATNEKLFF,TGTGCCAGCAGTGAGGCAGGGGTTGCAACTAATGAAAAACTGTTTTTT
TRBV6-5,TRBJ2-7,TRBD1,.,11,CARPMTGLQYF,TGTGCCAGACCGATGACAGGGTTGCAGTACTTC
TRBV19,TRBJ1-4,TRBD1,.,16,CASSPGTGSGNEKLFF,TGTGCCAGTAGTCCTGGGACAGGGTCAGGAAATGAAAAACTGTTTTTT
TRBV25-1,TRBJ1-1,.,few,12,CASSGLTAEAFF,TGTGCCAGCAGTGGTTTGACAGCTGAAGCTTTCTTT
TRBV7-2,TRBJ2-5,TRBD1,once,14,CASSPDRYQETQYF,TGTGCCAGCAGCCCGGACAGGTACCAAGAGACCCAGTACTTC
TRBV7-9,TRBJ2-2,.,.,12,CASSLSGWELFF,TGTGCCAGCAGCTTATCGGGGTGGGAGCTGTTTTTT
TRBV4-1,TRBJ1-4,.,.,15,CASSQEGTLGEKLFF,TGCGCCAGCAGCCAAGAAGGGACATTGGGGGAAAAACTGTTTTTT
TRBV5-4,TRBJ2-3,TRBD2,.,17,CASSPSGGPGSTDTQYF,TGTGCCAGCAGCCCGAGCGGGGGGCCTGGGAGCACAGATACGCAGTATTTT
TRBV6-5,TRBJ2-7,.,.,13,CASSYYRDHEQYF,TGTGCCAGCAGTTACTACAGGGACCACGAGCAGTACTTC
TRBV15,TRBJ2-7,TRBD1,.,16,CATSRDFRDRFRGQYF,TGTGCCACCAGCAGAGATTTCCGGGACAGATTTAGAGGGCAGTACTTC
TRBV3-1/TRBV3-2,TRBJ2-5,TRBD1,.,16,CASSQGTAPEGETQYF,TGTGCCAGCAGCCAGGGGACAGCCCCTGAGGGAGAGACCCAGTACTTC
TRBV6-2/TRBV6-3,TRBJ2-1,.,once,12,CASSYIRNEQFF,TGTGCCAGCAGTTACATTCGGAATGAGCAGTTCTTC
TRBV19,TRBJ1-1,.,.,14,CASTGGRVNTEAFF,TGTGCCAGTACGGGCGGCAGGGTGAACACTGAAGCTTTCTTT
TRBV13,TRBJ2-1,.,.,14,CASNPGGLNNEQFF,TGTGCCAGCAACCCCGGGGGACTTAACAATGAGCAGTTCTTC
TRBV15,TRBJ2-2,.,.,16,CATSRPSGVQAGELFF,TGTGCCACCAGCAGGCCCTCCGGGGTGCAGGCCGGGGAGCTGTTTTTT
TRBV7-3,TRBJ2-5,.,.,13,CASSLSSLQTQYF,TGTGCCAGCAGCTTATCCTCCCTCCAGACCCAGTACTTC